The 22 T cell receptor beta chains reported below all come from one sample, sequenced in a study of blood T cell repertoires in COVID-19. The data were produced by immunoSEQ multiplex PCR, yet TCRdb's version contains in-frame clones alone and is incomplete. The sample consists of 85,000 to 110,000 clones, about 85% of them appearing once. The sequenced material came from peripheral blood. These receptors all come from a man aged 45-60 years in a cohort sampled during active COVID-19.

V gene TRBV12-5 combines with J gene TRBJ2-1, with D possibly matching TRBD2 (7 bases). The germline gives CDR1 LGHNT, CDR2 FRNRAP. The ends were cut back, 3 bases at V and 6 bases at J, with 15 bases in the middle. There are 15 residues in the CDR3. CDR3 protein: CASGFLTAGANEQFF. The DNA for the CDR3 is TGTGCTAGTGGTTTTCTAACGGCGGGGGCCAATGAGCAGTTCTTC.

The rearrangement links TRBV28 to TRBJ1-2; 9 nucleotides line up with TRBD1. There are 15 residues in the CDR3. CDR1 is MDHEN, CDR2 SYDVKM, per germline. With V trimmed by 6 bases and J by 5 bases, 10 bases remained unmatched. CDR3 residues: CASSRGGQGIYGYTF. CDR3 bases: TGTGCCAGCAGCCGAGGCGGACAGGGGATTTATGGCTACACCTTC.

V gene TRBV2 combines with J gene TRBJ2-2, with 7 nucleotides matching TRBD1. This CDR3 has 15 amino acids. The germline V gene encodes CDR1 SNHLY and CDR2 FYNNEI. V shed 4 bases, J shed 1 base, and the junction held 3 bases outside the gene matches. The chain's CDR3 is CASSARTGNTGELFF. CDR3 in DNA: TGTGCCAGCAGTGCTCGGACAGGGAACACCGGGGAGCTGTTTTTT. Drawing the rest from reference TRBV2 and TRBJ2-2, the complete variable domain is EPEVTQTPSHQVTQMGQEVILRCVPISNHLYFYWYRQILGQKVEFLVSFYNNEISEKSEIFDDQFSVERPDGSNFTLKIRSTKLEDSAMYFCASSARTGNTGELFFGEGSRLTVL.

This chain links TRBV5-6 with TRBJ2-7, with TRBD2 identical over 8 bases. CDR1 SGHDT and CDR2 YYEEEE come from the germline V gene. The J segment lost 2 bases and the V segment lost 4 bases, leaving 11 bases of the junction unmatched. This CDR3 has 16 amino acids. This chain's CDR3 is CASSTPGLDLAYEQYV. Written as DNA, the CDR3 is TGTGCCAGCAGCACCCCGGGACTAGATCTAGCCTACGAGCAGTACGTC.

The chain links TRBV5-4 to TRBJ2-5; no reliable D call. V was pared by 5 bases and J by 2 bases, with 10 bases between. The germline CDR1 and CDR2 sequences are SGHNT and YYREEE (reference sequence). CDR3 length: 13 residues. CDR3 protein: CASRWAGQETQYF. DNA for the CDR3: TGTGCCAGCAGGTGGGCTGGGCAAGAGACCCAGTACTTC.

V usage is TRBV5-8 and J usage is TRBJ1-2, with 7 bases fitting TRBD1. V trimming: 2 bases; J trimming: 4 bases; junction bases outside the gene matches: 5. CDR3 size: 14 residues. From germline, CDR1 is SGHTS and CDR2 YDEGEE. The CDR3 reads CASSFGGGLYGYTF. DNA of the CDR3: TGTGCCAGCAGCTTTGGAGGGGGCCTCTATGGCTACACCTTC.

The J gene is TRBJ1-2, the V gene TRBV4-2; D not certain. The CDR3 contains 15 residues. Germline CDR1 reads LGHNA; CDR2 reads YNFKEQ. Trimming stripped 0 bases from V and 8 bases from J, with 16 bases between. CDR3 loop: CASSQDPTNTRGYTF. The CDR3 nucleotides read TGTGCCAGCAGCCAAGATCCCACAAACACTAGGGGCTACACCTTC.

The V call is TRBV27, the J call TRBJ2-6, with D uncertain. CDR1 is MNHEY and CDR2 is SMNVEV in the germline V gene (reference sequence). V was shortened by 6 bases and J by 0 bases, with 24 bases between the two germline ends. The length of the CDR3 is 20 residues. CDR3 nucleotide sequence: TGTGCCAGCAGAATTCGACACAACTCACTGGATTACTCTGGGGCCAACGTCCTGACTTTC. The encoded protein is CASRIRHNSLDYSGANVLTF. The full variable domain, rest sourced from reference TRBV27 and TRBJ2-6, is EAQVTQNPRYLITVTGKKLTVTCSQNMNHEYMSWYRQDPGLGLRQIYYSMNVEVTDKGDVPEGYKVSRKEKRNFPLILESPSPNQTSLYFCASRIRHNSLDYSGANVLTFGAGSRLTVL.

This chain links TRBV19 with TRBJ1-4; D is perhaps TRBD1 (6 bases). The ends were cut back, 1 base at V and 4 bases at J, with 7 bases in the middle. Germline values: CDR1 LNHDA, CDR2 SQIVND (reference sequence). The length of the CDR3 is 14 residues. In nucleotides, the CDR3 is TGTGCCAGTAGTATAGGAGGGGGTAATGAAAAACTGTTTTTT. Its protein product is CASSIGGGNEKLFF.

The chain couples TRBV18 to TRBJ1-1; possible D gene TRBD1, 5 bases. V was clipped by 5 bases and J by 1 base, with 14 bases between them. Germline CDR1 is KGHSH and CDR2 is LQKENI. This CDR3 region has 15 residues. Here the CDR3 reads CASSVFATANTEAFF. Here the CDR3 DNA reads TGTGCCAGCTCAGTCTTCGCGACAGCGAACACTGAAGCTTTCTTT.

The chain has TRBV11-2 and TRBJ1-4; 7 nucleotides agree with TRBD1. With 2 bases clipped from V and 5 bases from J, the junction kept 5 bases outside the gene matches. This CDR3 comprises 15 residues. Germline V gives CDR1 SGHAT, CDR2 FQNNGV. CDR3 region: CASSLWRDRNEKLFF. The CDR3 coding sequence is TGTGCCAGCAGCTTATGGAGGGACAGAAATGAAAAACTGTTTTTT. The complete variable domain, with remaining parts taken from reference TRBV11-2 and TRBJ1-4, reads EAGVAQSPRYKIIEKRQSVAFWCNPISGHATLYWYQQILGQGPKLLIQFQNNGVVDDSQLPKDRFSAERLKGVDSTLKIQPAKLEDSAVYLCASSLWRDRNEKLFFGSGTQLSVL.

This rearrangement joins TRBV14 to TRBJ2-7; D remains ambiguous. Germline CDR1 is SGHDN and CDR2 is FVKESK. With 4 bases removed from V and 0 bases from J, the gap between germline ends came to 16 bases. CDR3 length: 16 amino acids. CDR3: CASSPEELGSSYEQYF. The DNA of the CDR3 is TGTGCCAGCAGCCCCGAGGAACTGGGTTCCTCCTACGAGCAGTACTTC.

V usage is TRBV5-1 and J usage is TRBJ2-5; 8 nucleotides align to TRBD2. The CDR3 contains 15 residues. Germline V lookup: CDR1 SGHRS, CDR2 YFSETQ. Germline trimming cut 4 bases from V and 9 bases from J; bases unmatched to any gene: 14. The CDR3 here is CASSPISGGKGAQYF. The DNA of the CDR3 is TGCGCCAGCAGCCCGATCTCGGGAGGGAAGGGGGCCCAGTACTTC.

The chain links TRBV27 to TRBJ1-5; tentative D call: TRBD1 (5 bases). Trimming cost V 5 bases and J 5 bases, with 16 bases left between them. Germline CDR1 MNHEY, CDR2 SMNVEV (reference sequence). The CDR3 spans 15 residues. This CDR3 reads CASSAWTGGYQPQHF. The CDR3 region has the DNA TGTGCCAGCAGTGCCTGGACCGGGGGTTATCAGCCCCAGCATTTT.

To note about this clone: At the DNA level, this CDR3 is encoded by other sequences in the same sample as well. V and J are TRBV5-6 and TRBJ2-5, with TRBD1 matching over 8 bases. This CDR3 contains 13 residues. The trim removed 4 bases at V and 3 bases at J, leaving 2 bases unmatched. CDR1 and CDR2 (germline): SGHDT, YYEEEE. The CDR3 nucleotides are TGTGCCAGCAGCGTGACAGGGGAAGAGACCCAGTACTTC. This translates into CASSVTGEETQYF.

The V gene is TRBV11-2, the J gene TRBJ1-2; D is possibly TRBD1 (5 bases). Trimming pared 4 bases from V and 0 bases from J, leaving 12 bases between. Germline lookup yields CDR1 SGHAT and CDR2 FQNNGV. The CDR3 totals 15 residues. CDR3 sequence: CASSYGHGANYGYTF. DNA for the CDR3: TGTGCCAGCAGCTACGGACATGGGGCTAACTATGGCTACACCTTC.

V is TRBV6-2 or TRBV6-3 and J is TRBJ2-3, with TRBD2 as a possible D gene (5 bases). The ends were cut back, 5 bases at V and 1 base at J, with 13 bases in the middle. This CDR3 spans 15 amino acids. CDR1 MNHEY and CDR2 SVGEGT come from the germline V gene. The CDR3 loop is CASSPLAGGTDTQYF. The CDR3 DNA reads as TGTGCCAGCAGTCCCCTAGCTGGGGGCACAGATACGCAGTATTTT.

The chain carries TRBV29-1 and TRBJ2-2; TRBD1 might be the D (6 bases). CDR1 is SQVTM, CDR2 ANQGSEA, per germline. The V gene lost 5 bases and the J gene lost 5 bases, with 12 bases spanning the gap. The CDR3 is 13 amino acids. The CDR3, as DNA: TGCAGCGTTCAGGGGATGCGGACCGGGGAGCTGTTTTTT. This sequence encodes CSVQGMRTGELFF.

The V gene is TRBV19, the J gene TRBJ1-5; D is unresolved. The CDR3 has 16 amino acids. Germline CDR1 and CDR2: LNHDA and SQIVND (reference sequence). V gave up 3 bases and J gave up 0 bases, with 12 bases separating them. The CDR3 protein is CASSISSTYSNQPQHF. The CDR3, as DNA: TGTGCCAGTAGTATCTCCTCGACATATAGCAATCAGCCCCAGCATTTT.

This clone appeared once. The genes are TRBV7-9 and TRBJ1-1; D uncertain. The germline V and J ends were trimmed by 1 base and 5 bases, with 17 bases remaining between them. Germline CDR1 is SEHNR and CDR2 is FQNEAQ (reference sequence). The CDR3 is 16 residues long. CDR3 coding DNA: TGTGCCAGCAGCTTAGGTCGGGGTTCGGATCTAACTGAAGCTTTCTTT. It encodes CASSLGRGSDLTEAFF.

The rearrangement uses TRBV18 and TRBJ2-3; TRBD2 is a possible D gene (6 bases). Looked up from germline, CDR1 is KGHSH and CDR2 is LQKENI. V dropped 1 base and J dropped 0 bases, with 8 bases sitting between them. The CDR3 has 15 residues. The CDR3 spells CASSPHGGSTDTQYF. The CDR3 nucleotides read TGTGCCAGCTCACCACACGGAGGGAGCACAGATACGCAGTATTTT. The full variable domain, rest sourced from reference TRBV18 and TRBJ2-3, is NAGVMQNPRHLVRRRGQEARLRCSPMKGHSHVYWYRQLPEEGLKFMVYLQKENIIDESGMPKERFSAEFPKEGPSILRIQQVVRGDSAAYFCASSPHGGSTDTQYFGPGTRLTVL.

This rearrangement joins TRBV28 to TRBJ1-2, with D possibly matching TRBD1 (6 bases). The CDR3 length is 14 residues. Trimming removed 5 bases from V and 5 bases from J, with 15 bases in between. Germline CDR1 and CDR2: MDHEN and SYDVKM. The chain's CDR3 is CASSPSGGTYGYTF. The DNA for the CDR3 is TGTGCCAGCAGTCCCAGCGGGGGCACGTATGGCTACACCTTC.